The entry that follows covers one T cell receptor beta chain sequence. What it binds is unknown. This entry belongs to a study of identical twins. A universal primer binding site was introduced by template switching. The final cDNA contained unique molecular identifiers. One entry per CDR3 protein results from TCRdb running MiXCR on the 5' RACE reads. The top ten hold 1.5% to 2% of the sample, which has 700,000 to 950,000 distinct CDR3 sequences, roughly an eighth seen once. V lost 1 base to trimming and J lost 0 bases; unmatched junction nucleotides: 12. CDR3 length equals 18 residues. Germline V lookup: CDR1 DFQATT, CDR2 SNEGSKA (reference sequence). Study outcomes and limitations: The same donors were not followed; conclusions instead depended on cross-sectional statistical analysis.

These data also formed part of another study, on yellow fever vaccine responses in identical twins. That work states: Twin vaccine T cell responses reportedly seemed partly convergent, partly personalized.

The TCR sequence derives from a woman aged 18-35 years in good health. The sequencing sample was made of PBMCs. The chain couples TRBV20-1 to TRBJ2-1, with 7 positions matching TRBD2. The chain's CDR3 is CSARGLGRGTPSYNEQFF. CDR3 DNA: TGCAGTGCTAGAGGTCTGGGGCGGGGGACCCCCTCCTACAATGAGCAGTTCTTC.